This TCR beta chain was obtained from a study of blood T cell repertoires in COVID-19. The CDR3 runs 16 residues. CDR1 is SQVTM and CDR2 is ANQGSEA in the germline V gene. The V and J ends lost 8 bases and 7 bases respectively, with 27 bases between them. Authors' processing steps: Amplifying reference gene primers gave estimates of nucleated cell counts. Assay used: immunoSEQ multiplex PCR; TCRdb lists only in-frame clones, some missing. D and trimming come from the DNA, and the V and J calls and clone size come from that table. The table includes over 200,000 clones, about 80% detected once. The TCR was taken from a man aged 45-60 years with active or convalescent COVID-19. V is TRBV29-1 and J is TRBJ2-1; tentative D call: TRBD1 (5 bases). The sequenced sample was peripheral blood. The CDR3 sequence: CSPIGLGRASMNEQFF. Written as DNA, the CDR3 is TGCAGCCCGATCGGTCTGGGCAGGGCTTCCATGAATGAGCAGTTCTTC.